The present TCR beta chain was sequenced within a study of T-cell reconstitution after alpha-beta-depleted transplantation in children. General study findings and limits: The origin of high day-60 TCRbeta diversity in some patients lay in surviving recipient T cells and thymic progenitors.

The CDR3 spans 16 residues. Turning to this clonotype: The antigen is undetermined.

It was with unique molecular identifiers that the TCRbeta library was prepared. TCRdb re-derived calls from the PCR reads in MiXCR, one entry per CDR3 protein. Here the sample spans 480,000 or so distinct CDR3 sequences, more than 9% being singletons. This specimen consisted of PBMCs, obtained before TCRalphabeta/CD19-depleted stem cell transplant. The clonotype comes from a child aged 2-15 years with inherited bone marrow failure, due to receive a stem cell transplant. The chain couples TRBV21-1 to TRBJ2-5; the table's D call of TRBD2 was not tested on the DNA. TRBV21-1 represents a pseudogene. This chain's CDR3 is CASSNKKPRAGETQYF. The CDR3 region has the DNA TGTGCCAGCAGCAACAAGAAGCCGAGGGCAGGGGAGACCCAGTACTTC.